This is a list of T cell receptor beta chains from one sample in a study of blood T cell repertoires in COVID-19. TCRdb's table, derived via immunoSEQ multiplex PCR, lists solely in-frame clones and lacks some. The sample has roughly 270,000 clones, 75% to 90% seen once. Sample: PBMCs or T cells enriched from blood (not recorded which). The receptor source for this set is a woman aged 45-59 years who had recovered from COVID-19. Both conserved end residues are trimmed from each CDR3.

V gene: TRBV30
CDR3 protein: AWSGGTSTNEQF

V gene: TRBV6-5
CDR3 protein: ASSYQTGEGELF

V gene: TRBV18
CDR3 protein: ASSPNNRGNQPQH

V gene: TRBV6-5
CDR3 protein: ATRDSYYGYT

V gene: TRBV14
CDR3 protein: ASSQDHRGFGYT

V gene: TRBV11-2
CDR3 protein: ASSSSGRVRETQY

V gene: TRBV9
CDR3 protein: ASSPQRSSPLH

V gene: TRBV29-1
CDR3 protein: SVGSSGDYNEQF

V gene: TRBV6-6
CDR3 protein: ASSYSTGTNYGYT

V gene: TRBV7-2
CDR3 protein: ASSTRQKITEAF

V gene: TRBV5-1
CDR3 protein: ASRAGTGREKLF

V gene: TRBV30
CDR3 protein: AWSVLLSGGLGGYT

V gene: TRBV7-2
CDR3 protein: ASSLGSGRRSDTQY

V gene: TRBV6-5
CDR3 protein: ASSRQGYDSPLH

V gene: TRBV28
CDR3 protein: ASSLQGGEQY

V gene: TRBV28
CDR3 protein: ASSFGQGAYGYT

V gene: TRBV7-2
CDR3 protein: ASSLAQGLAGSYNEQF

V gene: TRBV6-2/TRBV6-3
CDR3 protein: ASSYSGRANVLT

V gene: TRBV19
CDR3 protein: ASIGTGLGNTIY

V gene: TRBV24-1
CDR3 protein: ATSDSQGVRSTDTQY

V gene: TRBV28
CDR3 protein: ASTPLAPPTGELF

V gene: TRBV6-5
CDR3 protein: ASKQGSNEQF

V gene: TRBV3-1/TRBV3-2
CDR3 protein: ASSKGTSGDNEQF

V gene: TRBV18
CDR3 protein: ASSPTVVGGTEAF

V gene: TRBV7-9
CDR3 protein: ASSLSPAQGASYTEAF

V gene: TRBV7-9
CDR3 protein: ASSLAPGGNEKLF

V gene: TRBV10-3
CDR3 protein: AISEYATGSNQPQH

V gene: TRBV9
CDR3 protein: ASSVATGTDYGYT

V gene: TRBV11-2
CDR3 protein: ASSLVSPGIGEKLF

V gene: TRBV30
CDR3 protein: AWSDRQGAKGYT

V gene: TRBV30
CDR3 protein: AWSDPRGQPQH

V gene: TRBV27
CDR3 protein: ASSLSRQGNQPQH

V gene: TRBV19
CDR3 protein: ATSPRADEKLF

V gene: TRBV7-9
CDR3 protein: ASSLADRDRGFTGELF

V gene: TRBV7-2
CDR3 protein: ASSLRAGEGQPQH

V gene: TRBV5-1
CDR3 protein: ASSSTGILNTEAF

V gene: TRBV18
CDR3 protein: ASSPPWGGQGLRYAF

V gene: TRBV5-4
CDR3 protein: ASSSNSGTSYNEQF